This TCR beta chain came from a study of shared clonotypes between healthy human individuals (dated by TCRdb to between 2020 and 2021). General notes on the study: A few men and a couple of women, aged 18 to 49 years, made up the cohort. Each donor's leukapheresis produced roughly between about 0.9 and 9.5 billion PBMCs. To estimate repertoire size and how much clonotype sharing occurs between individuals, the study deeply sequenced the blood TCR repertoires of five healthy adults. To increase sequencing depth and limit assay-specific biases, different laboratories used diverse techniques to prepare libraries and sequence TCR repertoires. For each donor, CD4 naive and CD4 memory were each run on three plates, CD8 naive on two plates, and CD8 memory on one plate.

The CDR1 and CDR2 encoded by the germline V gene are SQVTM and ANQGSEA. The V end loses 8 bases and the J end loses 4 bases, and a stretch of 20 bases separates them. The CDR3 contains 14 residues, cysteine and phenylalanine counted. Only the CDR3 part of the read is kept: 42 bases, read in frame from the first base. Healthy HIV-negative adults with no recently reported acute infections or vaccinations were included as donors. All donors were Caucasian adults living in Nashville, Tennessee, USA. Magnetic negative selection was used to enrich CD4+ T cells, after which naive cells were positively selected on CD45RA and the negative fraction became the memory subset. Blood was collected by leukapheresis, and PBMCs were isolated by Ficoll-Histopaque density gradient centrifugation and then cryopreserved in liquid nitrogen vapor phase. Purity and quantity of every magnetically sorted T cell population were checked by analytical flow cytometry. Genomic DNA was isolated from every sorted fraction and measured by UV absorbance on a Nanodrop 2000c.

Points the paper makes about the study in general: The genetic and exposure-history diversity represented was limited by the small number of donors. Incomplete sequencing was indicated by rarefaction of sorted-subset datasets, despite the large sequencing depth. Compared with non-shared clonotypes, the clonotypes found in all four sorted-subset donors had higher generation probabilities. Sampling was restricted to blood, and TCR repertoires in tissues likely differ from the TCR repertoires found in blood. Based on pairwise subsampling, the degree of clonotype sharing among donors was expected to be affected by sequencing depth. Estimated clonotype richness was generally larger for naive than for memory subsets. Sharing across several donors was observed for approximately 5% of naive CD4, over 3% of naive CD8, 2% to 2.5% of memory CD4, and about 0.4% of memory CD8 clonotypes.

Using the deep immunoSEQ assay, TCR CDR3 regions were amplified from genomic DNA by multiplex PCR. Extracted genomic DNA from each cell subset was distributed evenly across all wells of several immunoSEQ 96-well plates, and each plate was treated as a replicate. For sorted subsets, around 200 ng genomic DNA, equal to approximately 30,000 T cell genomes, was loaded into each replicate PCR. Purified libraries were measured with a Qubit 3.0 fluorometer, size-checked on a Bioanalyzer 2100, and measured again with the KAPA Library Quantification kit. A separate single-read 150-cycle Illumina NextSeq 550 flow cell was used to sequence each immunoSEQ 96-well plate. The paper's processing steps were these. Because only junctional sequences without quality scores were contained in the immunoSEQ output, filtering matching that applied to full-length reads could not be performed. Sequences were annotated with PyIR, a Python wrapper for IgBLAST v1.9, using IMGT germline references to assign V/J genes and CDR3. Reads were removed for weak V/J assignments (E-value above 1e-6), missing CDR3, stop codons, out-of-frame junctions, or ambiguous translated residues. V3J clonotypes were defined as sequences sharing an identical inferred V gene, J gene, and CDR3 amino acid sequence. Percentage overlap between repertoires was computed as shared unique clonotypes divided by the size of the smaller repertoire. Richness of each repertoire was evaluated using RTK rarefaction, the Chao1 estimator, and Recon v2.1 estimates of unobserved clonotypes. Generation probabilities were computed with OLGA for all TCRbeta clonotypes obtained by the gDNA method from a few donors. The table comes from immuneACCESS by way of TCRdb, which keeps in-frame sequences with V and J called. Part of the clones is missing from these tables; in studies checked, under half for an unresolved V gene and the rest for unknown reasons. The V and J calls and the clone size are those of that table, but D and trimming were determined from the DNA. For this sample there are under 750,000 clones; 72% appear just once. The top ten hold about 1.7% of the sample.

As for this clone: The antigen it recognizes is unknown. No much larger clone exists at a distance of one base, and base qualities are not known.

Sequencing input: memory CD4+ T cells sorted from blood. What this sample's cell subset or site label stands for: CD45RA-negative fraction. The TCR originated in a woman in her twenties or thirties in good health. The V and J genes are TRBV29-1 and TRBJ1-1; a tentative D match to TRBD1 spans 5 bases. The DNA sequence is given as TGCAGCTATACGACGGCCTCGGGGGGCACTGAAGCTTTCTTT. This sequence encodes CSYTTASGGTEAFF.